These T cell receptor beta chains were read from a single sample in a study of PD-L1 blockade in urothelial cancer. Generated by immunoSEQ multiplex PCR, the TCRdb table keeps only in-frame clones and is missing some. The sample has 100,000 to 150,000 clones, roughly 84% seen once. This sample comprised PBMCs, obtained around atezolizumab (anti-PD-L1) treatment. The receptors shown here come from a man aged 50-60 years with urothelial cancer. Both conserved end residues are part of each CDR3. The D gene is left open where the match is weak. A clone size is listed for some rows: how often the clone was seen (once, few, many), or a class if it is expanded.

v_call	clone_size	j_call	d_call	cdr3_aa	cdr3_nt
TRBV18	-	TRBJ1-1	TRBD1	CASSLNRGRTEAFF	TGTGCCAGCTCACTAAACAGGGGGCGGACTGAAGCTTTCTTT
TRBV28	-	TRBJ1-5	TRBD1	CASSKLQGMSNQPQHF	TGTGCCAGCAGTAAACTACAGGGGATGAGCAATCAGCCCCAGCATTTT
TRBV7-2	-	TRBJ2-2	TRBD2	CASSPGLAGVRGTGELFF	TGTGCCAGCAGCCCGGGACTAGCGGGAGTCCGAGGCACCGGGGAGCTGTTTTTT
TRBV2	-	TRBJ2-3	-	CASSAGIDTQYF	TGTGCCAGCAGCGCAGGGATAGATACGCAGTATTTT
TRBV4-1	-	TRBJ2-1	TRBD2	CASSQGSAGGSSGEQFF	TGCGCCAGCAGCCAAGGGTCTGCGGGAGGGAGTTCGGGTGAGCAGTTCTTC
TRBV9	-	TRBJ2-3	TRBD2	CASSPTGTSGPDTQYF	TGTGCCAGCAGCCCCACCGGGACTAGCGGGCCAGATACGCAGTATTTT
TRBV4-2	-	TRBJ1-1	TRBD1	CASSHIPGQGMNTEAFF	TGTGCCAGCAGCCATATCCCGGGACAGGGGATGAACACTGAAGCTTTCTTT
TRBV5-4	-	TRBJ2-3	TRBD2	CASSGEGGGADTQYF	TGTGCCAGCAGCGGGGAGGGAGGAGGCGCAGATACGCAGTATTTT
TRBV2	-	TRBJ1-3	-	CASSGVQAALGTIYF	TGTGCCAGCAGTGGGGTACAGGCGGCTTTGGGCACCATATATTTT
TRBV2	-	TRBJ2-1	TRBD2	CASSSVTSGDNEQFF	TGTGCCAGCTCCTCAGTGACTAGCGGAGACAATGAGCAGTTCTTC
TRBV5-1	-	TRBJ2-2	-	CASSLVASNTGELFF	TGCGCCAGCAGCTTGGTTGCTAGCAACACCGGGGAGCTGTTTTTT
TRBV5-6	-	TRBJ2-1	TRBD2	CASSLVGGSSYNEQFF	TGTGCCAGCAGCTTGGTGGGCGGGAGCTCCTACAATGAGCAGTTCTTC
TRBV19	once	TRBJ2-7	TRBD2	CASSIRGSGYEQYF	TGTGCCAGTAGTATTCGGGGTAGCGGGTACGAGCAGTACTTC
TRBV19	-	TRBJ1-1	-	CASGGQRQQAEAFF	TGTGCCAGCGGGGGGCAGCGACAACAGGCTGAAGCTTTCTTT
TRBV7-9	-	TRBJ2-1	-	CASSSPSVGLKNEQFF	TGTGCCAGCAGCTCCCCGAGCGTAGGATTGAAGAACGAGCAGTTCTTC
TRBV15	-	TRBJ1-2	TRBD1	CATSRESQDRQYGYTF	TGTGCCACCAGCAGAGAATCTCAGGACAGGCAATATGGCTACACCTTC
TRBV6-6	-	TRBJ1-1	TRBD1	CASRGTGDEAFF	TGTGCCAGCAGAGGGACAGGAGATGAAGCTTTCTTT
TRBV7-2	-	TRBJ1-2	TRBD1	CASSLDGTGGGGYTF	TGTGCCAGCAGCTTAGACGGGACAGGGGGAGGTGGCTACACCTTC
TRBV11-1	-	TRBJ2-1	TRBD2	CASSLASLAGAYNEQFF	TGTGCCAGCAGCTTAGCTTCCCTAGCGGGAGCCTACAATGAGCAGTTCTTC
TRBV9	-	TRBJ1-5	-	CASSVGREGQPQHF	TGTGCCAGCAGCGTAGGAAGGGAGGGTCAGCCCCAGCATTTT
TRBV6-1	-	TRBJ1-4	-	CASSETGQRFEKLFF	TGTGCCAGCAGTGAAACTGGACAGCGGTTCGAAAAACTGTTTTTT
TRBV28	-	TRBJ1-1	TRBD1	CASSRSGQGNTEAFF	TGTGCCAGCAGTCGCAGTGGACAGGGGAACACTGAAGCTTTCTTT
TRBV6-5	-	TRBJ1-2	-	CASSYSGVNYGYTF	TGTGCCAGCAGTTACTCAGGGGTCAACTATGGCTACACCTTC
TRBV5-1	-	TRBJ2-1	TRBD2	CASSPSRTSATHNEQFF	TGCGCCAGCAGCCCTTCTAGGACTAGCGCTACCCACAATGAGCAGTTCTTC